These 18 T cell receptor beta chains share one sample of origin, sequenced in a study of cytomegalovirus exposure and HLA in healthy donors. Primers for the PCR totalled 60 Vbeta and 13 Jbeta. Clones were sequenced by immunoSEQ multiplex PCR, and TCRdb holds only the in-frame ones, with some missing. The sample lists roughly 120,000 clones, under 90% occurring once. The sequenced sample was PBMCs. The receptors were sampled from a woman aged 30 to 39 in good health and CMV-seronegative.

This chain uses TRBV19 with TRBJ2-7; 10 nucleotides align to TRBD1. Germline V lookup: CDR1 LNHDA, CDR2 SQIVND (reference sequence). V trimming: 4 bases; J trimming: 6 bases; junction bases outside the gene matches: 9. The CDR3 spans 15 residues. The CDR3 is CASSTRTGGVGEQYF. The CDR3 coding sequence is TGTGCCAGTAGTACGCGGACAGGGGGGGTAGGCGAGCAGTACTTC.

This chain connects TRBV9 to TRBJ2-3; TRBD1 matches 7 bases. The V gene end was trimmed by 4 bases and the J gene end by 3 bases; junction bases not matched to a gene: 11. CDR3 length equals 16 residues. The germline V gene has CDR1 SGDLS and CDR2 YYNGEE. In nucleotides, the CDR3 is TGTGCCAGCAGCTTCAGGACAGGACGGTTTACAGATACGCAGTATTTT. This gives the protein CASSFRTGRFTDTQYF.

The chain joins TRBV15 to TRBJ1-1; D ambiguous. Germline lookup yields CDR1 LNHNV and CDR2 YYDKDF (reference sequence). The CDR3 contains 14 residues. V lost 0 bases to trimming and J lost 3 bases, with 8 bases between them. Written as DNA, the CDR3 is TGTGCCACCAGCAGAGAAGCGAGAGACACTGAAGCTTTCTTT. This codes for CATSREARDTEAFF.

The J gene is TRBJ2-7, the V gene TRBV7-7, with D possibly TRBD2 on 5 matching bases. Deletions cut 5 bases from V and 6 bases from J, with 14 bases between. Germline V gene lookup returns CDR1 SSHAT and CDR2 FNYEAQ (reference sequence). There are 13 residues in the CDR3. CDR3 sequence: CASSRQIGGEQYF. The CDR3 nucleotides read TGTGCCAGCAGCCGCCAGATAGGAGGCGAGCAGTACTTC.

This chain joins TRBV4-2 and TRBJ2-7; TRBD1 matches 12 bases. After removal of 4 bases from V and 6 bases from J, the junction contained 7 bases not matched to a gene. In germline, CDR1 is LGHNA, CDR2 YNFKEQ. The CDR3 spans 15 residues. CDR3 in DNA: TGTGCCAGCAGCCGGGACAGGGGGCAGGTCGGCGAGCAGTACTTC. It specifies CASSRDRGQVGEQYF.

The chain uses TRBV5-5 and TRBJ2-1; D uncertain. The CDR3 runs 17 residues. CDR1 is SGHKS and CDR2 is YYEKEE in the germline V gene (reference sequence). The ends were cut back, 0 bases at V and 9 bases at J, with 22 bases in the middle. The CDR3 reads CASSLAVLGLAVSEQFF. The CDR3, as DNA: TGTGCCAGCAGCTTGGCCGTTCTCGGTCTTGCGGTGAGTGAGCAGTTCTTC.

The chain recombines TRBV29-1 with TRBJ2-7; D is ambiguous. V was shortened by 7 bases and J by 2 bases, with 12 bases between the two germline ends. The CDR3 totals 12 residues. Germline lookup yields CDR1 SQVTM and CDR2 ANQGSEA. The CDR3 coding sequence is TGCAGCGCCCGGTCCGCCACCTACGAGCAGTACTTC. Translated: CSARSATYEQYF.

This clone was observed a single time. The chain recombines TRBV29-1 with TRBJ2-3; D is perhaps TRBD2 (6 bases). Deletions cut 3 bases from V and 2 bases from J, with 15 bases between. The CDR3 spans 15 residues. CDR1 SQVTM and CDR2 ANQGSEA come from the germline V gene. The DNA for the CDR3 is TGCAGCGTTGATTTACGGGGGATATACACAGATACGCAGTATTTT. It is translated as CSVDLRGIYTDTQYF.

CDR3 protein: CASSLAGLAGPNTGELFF. The DNA of the CDR3 is TGTGCCAGCAGCTTGGCGGGACTAGCGGGACCGAACACCGGGGAGCTGTTTTTT. The chain uses TRBV5-4 and TRBJ2-2; 13 positions agree with TRBD2. Germline V gene lookup returns CDR1 SGHNT and CDR2 YYREEE (reference sequence). J was trimmed by 0 bases and V by 0 bases; bases with no gene match: 2. The CDR3 sequence is 18 residues long.

The table lists this clone with a few counts. J is TRBJ2-1 and V is TRBV30; unclear D gene. This CDR3 spans 13 amino acids. The V end lost 4 bases, the J end lost 4 bases, and 11 bases lay between the germline ends. Germline-derived CDR1 and CDR2 are GTSNPN and SVGIG (reference sequence). CDR3 nucleotide sequence: TGTGCCTGGACCCCCTGGGCTTACAATGAGCAGTTCTTC. Translating gives CAWTPWAYNEQFF.

This clone was seen just once. The chain couples TRBV7-8 to TRBJ2-3, with 7 bases matching TRBD2. There are 14 residues in the CDR3. From germline, CDR1 is SGHVS and CDR2 FQNEAQ. Losses at the gene ends were 7 bases for V and 4 bases for J; bases not matched to a gene: 8. CDR3 protein: CASMAWREPDTQYF. The CDR3 region has the DNA TGTGCCAGCATGGCTTGGCGGGAGCCAGATACGCAGTATTTT. Full variable domain (remainder filled in from reference TRBV7-8 and TRBJ2-3): GAGVSQSPRYKVAKRGQDVALRCDPISGHVSLFWYQQALGQGPEFLTYFQNEAQLDKSGLPSDRFFAERPEGSVSTLKIQRTQQEDSAVYLCASMAWREPDTQYFGPGTRLTVL.

This sequence joins TRBV10-1 and TRBJ1-2, with D perhaps TRBD1 (5 bases). CDR3 length: 16 amino acids. Germline V CDR1 and CDR2: WNHNN, SYGVQD (reference sequence). Trimming stripped 3 bases from V and 8 bases from J, with 22 bases between. CDR3: CASSDDSCLRPWGYTF. CDR3 nucleotide sequence: TGCGCCAGCAGTGATGACAGTTGTTTGCGCCCTTGGGGCTACACCTTC.

CDR3 loop: CASSSGGEQYF. The CDR3 DNA sequence: TGTGCCAGCAGCTCAGGGGGGGAGCAGTACTTC. The V gene is TRBV28, the J gene TRBJ2-7, with TRBD1 as a possible D gene (7 bases). Trimming removed 6 bases at V and 7 bases at J, with 10 bases between. Germline loops: CDR1 MDHEN, CDR2 SYDVKM. The CDR3 runs 11 residues.

Only a few counts were recorded for this clone. The chain recombines TRBV11-2 with TRBJ1-5; the D is unclear. Per germline, CDR1 SGHAT and CDR2 FQNNGV. The CDR3 length is 13 residues. With 5 bases removed from V and 0 bases from J, the gap between germline ends came to 5 bases. The CDR3: CASSQYSNQPQHF. CDR3 DNA: TGTGCCAGCAGCCAGTATAGCAATCAGCCCCAGCATTTT.

This rearrangement joins TRBV7-6 to TRBJ2-7; possible D gene TRBD2, 6 bases. The V end was cut by 4 bases, the J end by 4 bases, with 8 bases between. Germline V gene lookup returns CDR1 SGHVS and CDR2 FNYEAQ. This CDR3 contains 12 residues. The DNA for the CDR3 is TGTGCCAGCAGCTGGGGAGGTTACGAGCAGTACTTC. It is translated as CASSWGGYEQYF.

This chain uses TRBV6-5 with TRBJ2-1; D may be TRBD2 (5 bases). Between the trimmed V and J ends, which lost 5 bases and 6 bases, there was a span of 11 bases. In germline, CDR1 is MNHEY, CDR2 SVGAGI. This CDR3 is 13 amino acids long. CDR3 nucleotide sequence: TGTGCCAGCAGTAAACCGGGATCCAATGAGCAGTTCTTC. This codes for CASSKPGSNEQFF.

This clone has more than one count but fewer than ten. The CDR3 is CASSHVTSSGKETQYF. The CDR3, as DNA: TGCGCCAGCAGCCACGTCACGTCTAGCGGGAAGGAGACCCAGTACTTC. J is TRBJ2-5 and V is TRBV4-1; 9 positions match TRBD2. The length of the CDR3 is 16 residues. Trimming took 3 bases from V and 5 from J; bases not matched to a gene: 10. Germline CDR1 reads MGHRA; CDR2 reads YSYEKL.

V and J are TRBV6-5 and TRBJ2-2, with D maybe TRBD2 (6 bases). Germline values: CDR1 MNHEY, CDR2 SVGAGI. Trimming removed 5 bases at V and 4 bases at J, with 14 bases between. CDR3 length: 15 residues. The CDR3 protein is CASSPTGLLTGELFF. As DNA, the CDR3 is TGTGCCAGCAGTCCGACGGGACTCCTCACCGGGGAGCTGTTTTTT.